In its sample, the clone carrying this T cell receptor (beta chain) was seen once. The data derive from a study of cytomegalovirus exposure and HLA in healthy donors. The germline V gene has CDR1 SGHNT and CDR2 YYREEE (reference sequence). The CDR3 length is 14 residues. The V gene lost 2 bases and the J gene lost 1 base, with 9 bases spanning the gap. Sequencing used immunoSEQ multiplex PCR; TCRdb keeps in-frame clones, though not all of them. The sample lists around 60,000 clones; under 95% were seen once. This chain joins TRBV5-4 and TRBJ1-1; D is uncertain. Sequencing was done on a sample of PBMCs. The receptor comes from a woman aged 18-35 years in good health and CMV-seronegative. The CDR3 sequence: CASSLEAGNTEAFF. The CDR3 DNA reads as TGTGCCAGCAGCTTAGAAGCGGGGAACACTGAAGCTTTCTTT. Full variable domain (rest looked up from reference TRBV5-4 and TRBJ1-1): ETGVTQSPTHLIKTRGQQVTLRCSSQSGHNTVSWYQQALGQGPQFIFQYYREEENGRGNFPPRFSGLQFPNYSSELNVNALELDDSALYLCASSLEAGNTEAFFGQGTRLTVV.